What follows describes a single T cell receptor (beta chain). Its antigen remains unidentified. Tumor tissue was taken before any definitive surgery or chemotherapy was given. V dropped 4 bases and J dropped 0; count of bases not matched to a gene: 7. Germline CDR1 is SGHKS and CDR2 is YYEKEE (reference sequence). This CDR3 comprises 16 residues. Using immunoSEQ multiplex PCR, the repertoire was profiled, and TCRdb retains in-frame clones only, with some absent. This sample has about 30,000 clones, with under 90% found just once. The data are from a study of high-grade serous ovarian cancer treatment subgroups. Study-wide context: Each sample yielded on average roughly 8,200 unique TCR beta rearrangements from over 12,000 reads.

Study results and caveats: Tumors within one patient showed repertoire similarity of roughly 0.1 to 0.8.

The source is a human donor with high-grade serous ovarian cancer. The sample consisted of tumor tissue. The J gene is TRBJ2-3, the V gene TRBV5-5, with 8 bases identical to TRBD1. The CDR3 DNA follows: TGTGCCAGCAGCCCTCGAGACAGGGGAAGCACAGATACGCAGTATTTT. Its protein product is CASSPRDRGSTDTQYF.